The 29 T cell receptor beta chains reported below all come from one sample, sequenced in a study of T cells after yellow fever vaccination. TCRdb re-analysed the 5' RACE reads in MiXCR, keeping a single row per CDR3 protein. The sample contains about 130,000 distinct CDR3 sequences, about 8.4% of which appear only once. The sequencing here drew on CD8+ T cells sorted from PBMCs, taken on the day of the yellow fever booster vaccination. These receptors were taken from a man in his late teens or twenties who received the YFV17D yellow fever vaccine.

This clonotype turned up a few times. CDR3 bases: TGTGCCAGCGGAGGTCTAAACATTCAGTACTTC. Translating it yields CASGGLNIQYF. The chain joins TRBV18 to TRBJ2-4; D may be TRBD2 (5 bases). In germline, CDR1 is KGHSH, CDR2 LQKENI. Trimming pared 8 bases from V and 6 bases from J, leaving 8 bases between. The CDR3 runs 11 residues. Full variable domain (missing parts from reference TRBV18 and TRBJ2-4): NAGVMQNPRHLVRRRGQEARLRCSPMKGHSHVYWYRQLPEEGLKFMVYLQKENIIDESGMPKERFSAEFPKEGPSILRIQQVVRGDSAAYFCASGGLNIQYFGAGTRLSVL.

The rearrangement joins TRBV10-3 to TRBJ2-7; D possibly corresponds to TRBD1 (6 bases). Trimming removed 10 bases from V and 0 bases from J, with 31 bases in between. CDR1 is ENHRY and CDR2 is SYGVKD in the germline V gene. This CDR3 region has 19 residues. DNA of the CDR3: TGTGCCACCAGGGGTCAAGTAGTTCTTAACAGGGTGTCCTCCTACGAGCAGTACTTC. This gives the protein CATRGQVVLNRVSSYEQYF.

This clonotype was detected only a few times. Here the CDR3 reads CASSYGQSLHF. CDR3 DNA sequence: TGTGCCAGCAGTTACGGGCAGTCCCTCCACTTT. V is TRBV6-5 and J is TRBJ1-6; D remains unclear. V was clipped by 2 bases and J by 14 bases, with 7 bases between them. The CDR3 is 11 residues long. Germline values: CDR1 MNHEY, CDR2 SVGAGI.

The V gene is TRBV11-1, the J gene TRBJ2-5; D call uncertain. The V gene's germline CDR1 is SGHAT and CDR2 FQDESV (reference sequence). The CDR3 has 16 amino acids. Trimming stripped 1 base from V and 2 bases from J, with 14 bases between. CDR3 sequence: CASSLVHADGQETQYF. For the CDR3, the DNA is TGTGCCAGCAGCTTAGTTCACGCGGACGGACAAGAGACCCAGTACTTC.

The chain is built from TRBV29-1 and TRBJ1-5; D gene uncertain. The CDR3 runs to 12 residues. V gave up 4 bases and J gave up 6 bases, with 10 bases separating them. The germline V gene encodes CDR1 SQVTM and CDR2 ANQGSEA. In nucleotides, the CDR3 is TGCAGCGTTGGAGGGTTAGGTCAGCCCCAGCATTTT. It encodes CSVGGLGQPQHF.

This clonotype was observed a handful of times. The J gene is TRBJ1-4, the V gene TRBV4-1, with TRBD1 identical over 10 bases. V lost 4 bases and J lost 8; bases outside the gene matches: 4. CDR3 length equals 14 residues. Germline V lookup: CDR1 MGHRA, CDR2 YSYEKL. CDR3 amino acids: CASSPGTGDEKLFF. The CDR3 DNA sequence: TGCGCCAGCAGCCCAGGGACAGGGGACGAAAAACTGTTTTTT.

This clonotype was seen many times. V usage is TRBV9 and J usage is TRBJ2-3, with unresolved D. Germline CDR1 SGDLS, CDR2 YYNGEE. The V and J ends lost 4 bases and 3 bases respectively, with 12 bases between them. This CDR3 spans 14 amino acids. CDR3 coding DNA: TGTGCCAGCAGCCTAGACTCCCCAACAGATACGCAGTATTTT. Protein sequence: CASSLDSPTDTQYF.

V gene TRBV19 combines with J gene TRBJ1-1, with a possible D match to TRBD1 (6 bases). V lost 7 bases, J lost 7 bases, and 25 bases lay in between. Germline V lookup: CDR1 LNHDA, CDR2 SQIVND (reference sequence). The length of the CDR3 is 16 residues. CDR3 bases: TGTGCCAGTAAGGGGCTCCTGGCGACGAGGGGGATTGAAGCTTTCTTT. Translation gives CASKGLLATRGIEAFF.

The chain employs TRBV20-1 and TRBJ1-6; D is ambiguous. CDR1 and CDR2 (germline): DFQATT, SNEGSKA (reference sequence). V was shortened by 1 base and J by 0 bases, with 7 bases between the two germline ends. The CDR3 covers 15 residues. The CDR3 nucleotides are TGCAGTGCTAGAGGCGTGAGCTCCTATAATTCACCCCTCCACTTT. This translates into CSARGVSSYNSPLHF.

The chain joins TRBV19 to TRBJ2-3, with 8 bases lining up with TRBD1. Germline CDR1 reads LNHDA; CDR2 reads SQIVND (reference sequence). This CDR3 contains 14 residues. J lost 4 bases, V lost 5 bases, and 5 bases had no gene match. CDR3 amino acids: CASSGRTGPDTQYF. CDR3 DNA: TGTGCCAGTAGTGGGCGGACAGGGCCAGATACGCAGTATTTT.

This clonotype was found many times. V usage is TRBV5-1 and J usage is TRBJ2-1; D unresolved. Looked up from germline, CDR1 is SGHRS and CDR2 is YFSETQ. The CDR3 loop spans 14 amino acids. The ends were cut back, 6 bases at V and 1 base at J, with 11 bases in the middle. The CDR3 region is CASKGDFSYNEQFF. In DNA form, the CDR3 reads TGCGCCAGCAAAGGCGACTTTTCCTACAATGAGCAGTTCTTC.

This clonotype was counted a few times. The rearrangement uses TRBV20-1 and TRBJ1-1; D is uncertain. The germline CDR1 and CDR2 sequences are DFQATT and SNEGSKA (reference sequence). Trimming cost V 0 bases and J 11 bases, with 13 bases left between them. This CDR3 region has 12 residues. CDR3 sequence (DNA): TGCAGTGCTAGAGAGGTTCTTCCGGGGGCTTTCTTT. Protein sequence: CSAREVLPGAFF.

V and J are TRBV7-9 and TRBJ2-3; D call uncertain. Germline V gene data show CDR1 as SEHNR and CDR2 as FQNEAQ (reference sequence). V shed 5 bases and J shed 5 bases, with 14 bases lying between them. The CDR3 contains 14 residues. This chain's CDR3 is CASSQKWTRDTQYF. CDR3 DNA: TGTGCCAGCAGCCAAAAGTGGACCCGAGATACGCAGTATTTT.

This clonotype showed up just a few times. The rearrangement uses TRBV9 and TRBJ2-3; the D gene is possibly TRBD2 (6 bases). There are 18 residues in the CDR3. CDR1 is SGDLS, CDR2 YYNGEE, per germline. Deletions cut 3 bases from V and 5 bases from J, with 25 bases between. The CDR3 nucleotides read TGTGCCAGCAGCGGGAGGCCGGGGGATTGGGGTTCAGGAGATACGCAGTATTTT. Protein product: CASSGRPGDWGSGDTQYF.

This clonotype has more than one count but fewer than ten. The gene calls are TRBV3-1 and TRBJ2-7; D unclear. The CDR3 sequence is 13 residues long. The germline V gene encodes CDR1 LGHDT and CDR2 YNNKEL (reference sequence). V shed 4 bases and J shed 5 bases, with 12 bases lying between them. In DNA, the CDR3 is TGTGCCAGCAGCCTCAAGCCGGGTCACGAGCAGTACGTC. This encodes CASSLKPGHEQYV.

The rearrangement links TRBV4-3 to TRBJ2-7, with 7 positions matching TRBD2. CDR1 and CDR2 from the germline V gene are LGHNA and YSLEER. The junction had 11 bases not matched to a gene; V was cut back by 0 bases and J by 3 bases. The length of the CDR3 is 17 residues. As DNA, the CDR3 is TGCGCCAGCAGCCAAGATCTTGGGGGAGGGGTCAACTACGAGCAGTACTTC. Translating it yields CASSQDLGGGVNYEQYF.

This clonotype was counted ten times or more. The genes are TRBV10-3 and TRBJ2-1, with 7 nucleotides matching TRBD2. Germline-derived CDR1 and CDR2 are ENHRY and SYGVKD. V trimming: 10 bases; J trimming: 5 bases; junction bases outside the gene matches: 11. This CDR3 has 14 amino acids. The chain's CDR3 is CATREAGRDNEQFF. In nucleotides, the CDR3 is TGTGCCACCCGAGAAGCGGGGAGAGACAATGAGCAGTTCTTC.

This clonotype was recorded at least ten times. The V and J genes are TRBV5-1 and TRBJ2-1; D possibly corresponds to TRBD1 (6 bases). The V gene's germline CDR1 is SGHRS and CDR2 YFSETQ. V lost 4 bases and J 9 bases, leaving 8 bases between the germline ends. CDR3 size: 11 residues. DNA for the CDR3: TGCGCCAGCAGCCGGGACACTGAGCAGTTCTTC. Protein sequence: CASSRDTEQFF.

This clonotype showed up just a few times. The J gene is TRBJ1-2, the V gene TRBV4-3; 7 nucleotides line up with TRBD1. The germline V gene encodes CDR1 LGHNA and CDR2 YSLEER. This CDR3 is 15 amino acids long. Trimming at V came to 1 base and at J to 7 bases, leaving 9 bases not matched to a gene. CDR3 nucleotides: TGCGCCAGCAGCCAAGGGGCACAGGGGTGGGGTGGCTACACCTTC. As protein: CASSQGAQGWGGYTF.

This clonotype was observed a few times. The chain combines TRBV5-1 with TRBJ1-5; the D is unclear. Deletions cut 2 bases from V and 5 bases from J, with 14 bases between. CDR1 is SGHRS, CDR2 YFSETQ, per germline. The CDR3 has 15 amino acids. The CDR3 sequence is CASSLTGFLDQPQHF. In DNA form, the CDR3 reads TGCGCCAGCAGCTTAACGGGATTTCTTGATCAGCCCCAGCATTTT.

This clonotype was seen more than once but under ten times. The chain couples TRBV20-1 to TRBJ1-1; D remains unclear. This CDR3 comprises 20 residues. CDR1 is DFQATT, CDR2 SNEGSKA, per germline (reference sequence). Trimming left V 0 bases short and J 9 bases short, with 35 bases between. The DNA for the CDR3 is TGCAGTGCTAGAGATTCGGGAAGAGGCACCCTGAGACTGTTTGACCTGAAAGCTTTCTTT. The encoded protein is CSARDSGRGTLRLFDLKAFF.

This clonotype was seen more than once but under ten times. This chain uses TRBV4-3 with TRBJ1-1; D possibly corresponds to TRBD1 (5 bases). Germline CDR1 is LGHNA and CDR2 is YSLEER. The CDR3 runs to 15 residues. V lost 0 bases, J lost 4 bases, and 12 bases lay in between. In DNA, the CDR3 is TGCGCCAGCAGCCAAGATAGGGACTTCCCCACTGAAGCTTTCTTT. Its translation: CASSQDRDFPTEAFF.

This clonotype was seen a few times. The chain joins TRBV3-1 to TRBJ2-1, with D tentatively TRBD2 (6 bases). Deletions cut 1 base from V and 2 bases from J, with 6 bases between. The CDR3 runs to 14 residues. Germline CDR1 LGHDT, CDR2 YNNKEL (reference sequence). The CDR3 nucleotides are TGTGCCAGCAGCCAAGCGGGGGCCTACAATGAGCAGTTCTTC. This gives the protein CASSQAGAYNEQFF.

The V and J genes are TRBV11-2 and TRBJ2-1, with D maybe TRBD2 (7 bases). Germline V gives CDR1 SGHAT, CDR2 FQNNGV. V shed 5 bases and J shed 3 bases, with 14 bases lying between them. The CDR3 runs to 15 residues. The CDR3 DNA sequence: TGTGCCAGCAGCACTTCGGGGGGCGGCTACAATGAGCAGTTCTTC. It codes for CASSTSGGGYNEQFF. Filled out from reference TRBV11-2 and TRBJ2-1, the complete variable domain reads EAGVAQSPRYKIIEKRQSVAFWCNPISGHATLYWYQQILGQGPKLLIQFQNNGVVDDSQLPKDRFSAERLKGVDSTLKIQPAKLEDSAVYLCASSTSGGGYNEQFFGPGTRLTVL.

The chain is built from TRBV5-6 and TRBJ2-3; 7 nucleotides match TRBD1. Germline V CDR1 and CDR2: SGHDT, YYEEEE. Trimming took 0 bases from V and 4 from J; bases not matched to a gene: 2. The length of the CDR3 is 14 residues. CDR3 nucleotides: TGTGCCAGCAGCTTGGGAGGGGGCTCAGATACGCAGTATTTT. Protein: CASSLGGGSDTQYF.

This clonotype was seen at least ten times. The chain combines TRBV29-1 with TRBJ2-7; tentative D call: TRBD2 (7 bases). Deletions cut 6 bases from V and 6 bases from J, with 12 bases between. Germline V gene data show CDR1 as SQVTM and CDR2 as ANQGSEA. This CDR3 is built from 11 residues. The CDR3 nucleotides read TGCAGCGTAGGGGGGGGTGGCGAGCAGTACTTC. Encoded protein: CSVGGGGEQYF.

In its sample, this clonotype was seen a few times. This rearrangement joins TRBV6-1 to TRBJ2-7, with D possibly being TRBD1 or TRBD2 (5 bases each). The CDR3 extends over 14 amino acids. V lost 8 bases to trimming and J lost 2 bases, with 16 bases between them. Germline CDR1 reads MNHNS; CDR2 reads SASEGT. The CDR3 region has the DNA TGTGCCAGCTGGAAAGGGGACGATACCTACGAGCAGTACTTC. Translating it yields CASWKGDDTYEQYF.

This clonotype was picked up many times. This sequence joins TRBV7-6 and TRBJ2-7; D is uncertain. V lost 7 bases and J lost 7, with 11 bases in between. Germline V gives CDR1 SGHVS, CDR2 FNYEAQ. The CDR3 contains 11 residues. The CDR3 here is CASTAGREQYF. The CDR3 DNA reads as TGTGCCAGCACCGCCGGAAGGGAGCAGTACTTC. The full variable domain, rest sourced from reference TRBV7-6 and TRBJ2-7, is GAGVSQSPRYKVTKRGQDVALRCDPISGHVSLYWYRQALGQGPEFLTYFNYEAQQDKSGLPNDRFSAERPEGSISTLTIQRTEQRDSAMYRCASTAGREQYFGPGTRLTVT.

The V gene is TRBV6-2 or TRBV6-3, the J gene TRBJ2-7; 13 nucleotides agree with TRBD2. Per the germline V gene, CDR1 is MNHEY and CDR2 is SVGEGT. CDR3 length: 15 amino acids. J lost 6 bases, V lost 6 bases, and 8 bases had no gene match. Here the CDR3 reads CASRPGTSGVVEQYV. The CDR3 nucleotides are TGTGCCAGCAGACCCGGGACTAGCGGGGTCGTCGAGCAGTACGTC.